These T cell receptor beta chains were read from a single sample in a study of low-dose radiotherapy and immunotherapy resistance in tumors. One entry per CDR3 protein results from TCRdb running MiXCR on the reads. The sample yields over 50,000 distinct CDR3 sequences, approximately 33% seen once. The sample in question was PBMCs, obtained after low-dose radiotherapy plus immunotherapy. All receptors derive from a male donor with rectosigmoid adenocarcinoma. Both conserved end residues are part of each CDR3. D genes are given only for firm matches. Size is omitted from some rows. Given values are once, few, many or a class for expanded clones.

d_gene,v_gene,abundance,j_gene,CDR3nt,CDR3aa
.,TRBV6-5,.,TRBJ2-5,TGTGCCAGCAGCCCCCGCGGGACACTGAAAGAGACCCAGTACTTC,CASSPRGTLKETQYF
.,TRBV19,many,TRBJ2-7,TGTGCCAGTACCGATGACAACTCCTACGAGCAGTACTTC,CASTDDNSYEQYF
.,TRBV6-2/TRBV6-3,many,TRBJ2-7,TGTGCCAGCAGTTATATGGGGGAGTCCTACGAGCAGTACTTC,CASSYMGESYEQYF
.,TRBV12-3/TRBV12-4,many,TRBJ2-1,TGTGCCAGCGGCCTGCCCAGCGAGCAGTTCTTC,CASGLPSEQFF
.,TRBV5-1,.,TRBJ1-1,TGCGCCAGTAGCAAGGGTGCAGGGAGCACTGAAGCTTTCTTT,CASSKGAGSTEAFF
TRBD1,TRBV4-3,many,TRBJ2-5,TGCGCCAGCAGCCAAGAAAGGGGGCGTATCGGGACCCAGTACTTC,CASSQERGRIGTQYF
.,TRBV29-1,.,TRBJ1-2,TGCAGCACTCAGGAATTTGACTATGGCTACACCTTC,CSTQEFDYGYTF
.,TRBV6-2/TRBV6-3,many,TRBJ2-2,TGTGCCAGCGGGGGGGCCACAGGAGGGACCGGGGAGCTGTTTTTT,CASGGATGGTGELFF
.,TRBV28,.,TRBJ2-7,TGTGCCAGCAGTTTAGGGGGGAGTGCTTACGAGCAGTACTTC,CASSLGGSAYEQYF
TRBD2,TRBV5-1,.,TRBJ2-1,TGCGCCAGCAGCCCACTAGCGGGGTCAGGGTTGGAGCAGTTCTTC,CASSPLAGSGLEQFF